This section outlines one T cell receptor beta chain sequence together with its context. Germline CDR1 is KGHSH and CDR2 is LQKENI. V dropped 1 base and J dropped 5 bases, with 7 bases sitting between them. The CDR3 has 13 residues. The data were obtained in a study of shared clonotypes between healthy human individuals. Generated by immunoSEQ multiplex PCR, the TCRdb table keeps only in-frame clones and is missing some. The sample yields about 1.5 million clones, roughly 96% seen once. Sequenced material: naive CD4+ T cells sorted from blood. The sample's subset: CD45RA+ positively selected. This TCR came from a man under 40 in good health. The chain carries TRBV18 and TRBJ2-3, with D perhaps matching TRBD1 (5 bases). The CDR3 reads CASSPRGVDTQYF. CDR3 coding DNA: TGTGCCAGCTCACCACGGGGCGTAGATACGCAGTATTTT. The full variable domain, completed using reference TRBV18 and TRBJ2-3, is NAGVMQNPRHLVRRRGQEARLRCSPMKGHSHVYWYRQLPEEGLKFMVYLQKENIIDESGMPKERFSAEFPKEGPSILRIQQVVRGDSAAYFCASSPRGVDTQYFGPGTRLTVL.